This T cell receptor (beta chain) was documented in a study of T cell repertoires in cytomegalovirus infection. Study summary: Signatures in public TCR beta sequences pointed to both CMV infection and matching HLA type. Study conclusions and caveats: There were HLA-C-restricted CMV-specific TCR beta clonotypes dominating the ex vivo response. Carriers of CMV and the relevant HLA type were discriminated by public TCR beta frequency.

V was trimmed by 0 bases and J by 10 bases, leaving 10 bases between them. There are 14 residues in the CDR3. CDR1 is LNHNV and CDR2 is YYDKDF in the germline V gene (reference sequence). For this clonotype: Its matching antigen is unknown.

TCRdb passed the reads through MiXCR, listing each CDR3 protein once. Altogether under 350,000 distinct CDR3 sequences are present, about 9.2% being singletons, with the ten largest covering around 2.4%. The sequencing sample was made of PBMCs. The V gene is TRBV15, the J gene TRBJ1-6; no firm D call. This clonotype was sampled from a human donor in good health (CMV status not recorded). Some clones in this sample may be carry-over from other donors' samples. CDR3 nucleotide sequence: TGTGCCACCAGCAGAGAAGTCGTAGGGTCACCCCTCCACTTT. It yields the protein CATSREVVGSPLHF.